This entry describes one T cell receptor (beta chain). This specimen comes from a study of blood T cells in healthy people across ages. Using a J-beta primer mix together with a sample-barcoded 5' primer, a second PCR was run for about 7 to 12 cycles. TCRdb reprocessed the 5' RACE reads via MiXCR and lists one record per CDR3 protein. The sample records 600,000 to 850,000 distinct CDR3 sequences, around 25% being singletons. V was shortened by 7 bases and J by 1 base, with 10 bases between the two germline ends. The CDR3 has 13 residues. Germline CDR1 reads ENHRY; CDR2 reads SYGVKD. These data were also reused for a study on T cells of mothers and their children. In that study: Samples came from a few healthy Caucasian mothers and their six children.

V gene TRBV10-3 combines with J gene TRBJ1-1, with D unclear. Sequenced material: blood. The clonotype originates from a boy between 10 and 17 years old in good health. The CDR3 here is CAITGSTNTEAFF. The CDR3 coding sequence is TGTGCCATCACTGGCAGCACGAACACTGAAGCTTTCTTT.